The 27 T cell receptor beta chains given below trace back to one sample, sequenced in a study of blood T cell repertoires in COVID-19. The repertoire was sequenced with immunoSEQ multiplex PCR; TCRdb's copy has only in-frame clones and lacks some. The sample holds some 330,000 clones, around 87% seen once. The specimen was PBMCs or T cells enriched from blood (not recorded which). The receptors stem from a man aged 35-49 years in a cohort exposed to, infected with or recovered from COVID-19 (not recorded which).

Points on this clone: In the same sample, other DNA sequences code for this CDR3. The chain is built from TRBV18 and TRBJ2-7, with TRBD2 matching 11 bases. Germline CDR1 and CDR2: KGHSH and LQKENI. Germline trimming cut 3 bases from V and 6 bases from J; bases unmatched to any gene: 7. CDR3 length: 15 amino acids. CDR3 sequence reads: CASSPASGRSGEQYF. The CDR3 coding sequence is TGTGCCAGCTCACCGGCTAGCGGGAGGTCAGGCGAGCAGTACTTC.

The chain recombines TRBV20-1 with TRBJ1-5; possibly TRBD1 for D (5 bases). The CDR3 has 15 residues. CDR1 is DFQATT, CDR2 SNEGSKA, per germline (reference sequence). Deletions cut 3 bases from V and 5 bases from J, with 17 bases between. The CDR3 DNA is TGCAGTGCTAGTACCGCAGGGCGGCATTATCAGCCCCAGCATTTT. It specifies CSASTAGRHYQPQHF.

V gene TRBV15 combines with J gene TRBJ2-7; 14 nucleotides match TRBD2. The J segment lost 5 bases and the V segment lost 6 bases, leaving 3 bases of the junction unmatched. The CDR3 covers 14 residues. Germline values: CDR1 LNHNV, CDR2 YYDKDF (reference sequence). CDR3 DNA sequence: TGTGCCACCAGGAGACTAGCGGGAGGGGACGAGCAGTACTTC. This codes for CATRRLAGGDEQYF.

V is TRBV12-3 or TRBV12-4 and J is TRBJ1-1, with a possible D match to TRBD1 (6 bases). The CDR3 loop spans 13 amino acids. Trimming removed 6 bases at V and 1 base at J, with 9 bases between. The CDR3 DNA sequence: TGTGCCAGCAGCAGGACAGAGAACACTGAAGCTTTCTTT. Its translation is CASSRTENTEAFF.

The chain has TRBV27 and TRBJ2-5; TRBD2 matches 7 bases. The CDR3 spans 14 residues. Germline values: CDR1 MNHEY, CDR2 SMNVEV (reference sequence). V gave up 8 bases and J gave up 1 base; unmatched junction bases: 7. CDR3 coding DNA: TGTGCCAGCCGCGGGGGTAGCGGCCAAGAGACCCAGTACTTC. Translation: CASRGGSGQETQYF.

The chain has TRBV5-4 and TRBJ2-3; 11 bases match TRBD2. The germline CDR1 and CDR2 sequences are SGHNT and YYREEE (reference sequence). The trim removed 0 bases at V and 6 bases at J, leaving 9 bases unmatched. The CDR3 is made up of 17 amino acids. The CDR3 here is CASSLALTSGSGDTQYF. DNA for the CDR3: TGTGCCAGCAGCTTGGCCCTCACTAGCGGGAGCGGGGATACGCAGTATTTT.

The chain has TRBV28 and TRBJ2-1; tentative D call: TRBD2 (6 bases). This CDR3 spans 15 amino acids. Deletions cut 3 bases from V and 4 bases from J, with 13 bases between. CDR1 is MDHEN and CDR2 is SYDVKM in the germline V gene. The CDR3 DNA reads TGTGCCAGCAGTTTCCGGGACTCCAATTACAATGAGCAGTTCTTC. Its protein product is CASSFRDSNYNEQFF. Using reference TRBV28 and TRBJ2-1 for the parts outside the CDR3, the full variable domain is DVKVTQSSRYLVKRTGEKVFLECVQDMDHENMFWYRQDPGLGLRLIYFSYDVKMKEKGDIPEGYSVSREKKERFSLILESASTNQTSMYLCASSFRDSNYNEQFFGPGTRLTVL.

A single count supports this clone. The V and J genes are TRBV7-9 and TRBJ2-7, with 8 bases that match TRBD1. This CDR3 comprises 14 residues. Germline CDR1 is SEHNR and CDR2 is FQNEAQ (reference sequence). With V trimmed by 4 bases and J by 5 bases, 7 bases remained unmatched. The DNA of the CDR3 is TGTGCCAGCAGCTCGAGGACAGGGATCCACGAGCAGTACTTC. Encoded protein: CASSSRTGIHEQYF.

The V call is TRBV5-1, the J call TRBJ1-3; 7 bases fit TRBD1. CDR3 length: 13 residues. CDR1 is SGHRS and CDR2 is YFSETQ in the germline V gene. V gave up 4 bases and J gave up 8 bases; unmatched junction bases: 6. CDR3 sequence: CASSLTGVDTIYF. DNA for the CDR3: TGCGCCAGCAGCCTAACAGGGGTCGACACCATATATTTT. The full variable domain, rest sourced from reference TRBV5-1 and TRBJ1-3, is KAGVTQTPRYLIKTRGQQVTLSCSPISGHRSVSWYQQTPGQGLQFLFEYFSETQRNKGNFPGRFSGRQFSNSRSEMNVSTLELGDSALYLCASSLTGVDTIYFGEGSWLTVV.

This chain uses TRBV2 with TRBJ1-1, with D possibly being TRBD1 (5 bases). Germline V gene sequence: CDR1 SNHLY, CDR2 FYNNEI. V was trimmed by 4 bases and J by 7 bases, leaving 13 bases between them. CDR3 size: 13 residues. The CDR3 region has the DNA TGTGCCAGCAGTGGACAGTGGGGGGGTGAAGCTTTCTTT. As protein: CASSGQWGGEAFF.

This clone has a handful of counts. The chain joins TRBV11-2 to TRBJ2-7, with a tentative D call TRBD1 (6 bases). The CDR3 has 14 amino acids. Looked up from germline, CDR1 is SGHAT and CDR2 is FQNNGV. With 6 bases removed from V and 5 bases from J, the gap between germline ends came to 17 bases. For the CDR3, the DNA is TGTGCCAGCAGACTAGTGTCAGGGGCCCACGAGCAGTACTTC. Protein: CASRLVSGAHEQYF.

This clone has a handful of counts. This rearrangement joins TRBV11-1 to TRBJ1-2, with 9 nucleotides matching TRBD1. Looked up from germline, CDR1 is SGHAT and CDR2 is FQDESV (reference sequence). This CDR3 is built from 14 residues. V lost 0 bases and J lost 8; bases outside the gene matches: 4. The DNA for the CDR3 is TGTGCCAGCAGCTTAGCAGGACAGGGGCACGGCTACACCTTC. Its translation: CASSLAGQGHGYTF.

The chain has TRBV7-9 and TRBJ2-4; D is unresolved. The CDR3 is 12 amino acids. Trimming pared 9 bases from V and 0 bases from J, leaving 6 bases between. CDR1 is SEHNR and CDR2 is FQNEAQ in the germline V gene (reference sequence). CDR3 protein: CARRLAKNIQYF. CDR3 DNA sequence: TGTGCCAGGAGGCTAGCCAAAAACATTCAGTACTTC.

The chain combines TRBV6-1 with TRBJ1-2; D gene unclear. Germline V gene data show CDR1 as MNHNS and CDR2 as SASEGT. V was trimmed by 1 base and J by 2 bases, leaving 8 bases between them. The CDR3 has 14 amino acids. CDR3 DNA sequence: TGTGCCAGCAGTGAAGGGGCAGCAAACTATGGCTACACCTTC. It yields the protein CASSEGAANYGYTF.

The rearrangement links TRBV2 to TRBJ1-5; D unclear. CDR3 size: 13 residues. V was shortened by 7 bases and J by 6 bases, with 13 bases between the two germline ends. CDR1 is SNHLY and CDR2 is FYNNEI in the germline V gene. The CDR3 DNA reads TGTGCCAGCAACGCTGGAGGCAGTCAGCCCCAGCATTTT. It codes for CASNAGGSQPQHF.

CDR3 in DNA: TGCGCCAGCACAACTGAAGGGAGTATGAACACTGAAGCTTTCTTT. It yields the protein CASTTEGSMNTEAFF. V gene TRBV5-1 combines with J gene TRBJ1-1; D unclear. The CDR3 extends over 15 amino acids. Between the trimmed V and J ends, which lost 6 bases and 0 bases, there was a span of 15 bases. Germline assignment: CDR1 SGHRS and CDR2 YFSETQ.

This chain links TRBV13 with TRBJ1-4, with 9 bases lining up with TRBD1. This CDR3 has 15 residues. Germline loops: CDR1 PRHDT, CDR2 FYEKMQ (reference sequence). V lost 5 bases and J lost 5; bases outside the gene matches: 6. The CDR3 nucleotides read TGTGCCAGCAGCGCCTCGGACAGGGGAAATGAAAAACTGTTTTTT. This gives the protein CASSASDRGNEKLFF. The full variable domain, rest sourced from reference TRBV13 and TRBJ1-4, is AAGVIQSPRHLIKEKRETATLKCYPIPRHDTVYWYQQGPGQDPQFLISFYEKMQSDKGSIPDRFSAQQFSDYHSELNMSSLELGDSALYFCASSASDRGNEKLFFGSGTQLSVL.

The V gene is TRBV28, the J gene TRBJ2-3, with 10 bases identical to TRBD2. The ends lost 3 bases at V and 2 bases at J; junction bases unmatched: 8. Germline assignment: CDR1 MDHEN and CDR2 SYDVKM. The CDR3 totals 17 residues. This chain's CDR3 is CASSFGRSGRATDTQYF. In DNA form, the CDR3 reads TGTGCCAGCAGTTTTGGCCGGAGCGGGAGGGCCACAGATACGCAGTATTTT.

The V and J genes are TRBV19 and TRBJ2-1; D unresolved. Germline-derived CDR1 and CDR2 are LNHDA and SQIVND (reference sequence). CDR3 size: 12 residues. Trimming cost V 6 bases and J 8 bases, with 11 bases left between them. The CDR3 DNA reads as TGTGCCAGTAGAAACACCTTGGATGAGCAGTTCTTC. It encodes CASRNTLDEQFF.

The rearrangement joins TRBV28 to TRBJ2-7, with a weak D call TRBD2 (6 bases). Germline V gene sequence: CDR1 MDHEN, CDR2 SYDVKM. V shed 4 bases and J shed 0 bases, with 13 bases lying between them. This CDR3 is built from 15 residues. DNA for the CDR3: TGTGCCAGCAGTTCGCTTGCGGGGACCTCCTACGAGCAGTACTTC. Amino acid sequence: CASSSLAGTSYEQYF.

This chain links TRBV2 with TRBJ2-2, with 9 bases matching TRBD1. Germline V lookup: CDR1 SNHLY, CDR2 FYNNEI. The CDR3 runs 16 residues. The junction had 14 bases not matched to a gene; V was cut back by 8 bases and J by 7 bases. CDR3 sequence (DNA): TGTGCCAGCGAGCCAGGGACAGGGAAGAGGAGCGGGGAGCTGTTTTTT. Translating it yields CASEPGTGKRSGELFF.

This chain's CDR3 is CASTDRMNTEAFF. As DNA, the CDR3 is TGTGCCAGTACTGACAGGATGAACACTGAAGCTTTCTTT. This sequence joins TRBV19 and TRBJ1-1; D may be TRBD1 (6 bases). There are 13 residues in the CDR3. Germline CDR1 reads LNHDA; CDR2 reads SQIVND (reference sequence). V was cut by 7 bases and J by 0 bases, with 9 bases left in between.

The chain couples TRBV28 to TRBJ1-2, with 8 bases identical to TRBD1. Looked up from germline, CDR1 is MDHEN and CDR2 is SYDVKM. Trimming cost V 3 bases and J 4 bases; bases outside gene matches: 4. This CDR3 spans 14 amino acids. In DNA, the CDR3 is TGTGCCAGCAGTTTTGCGACAGGGGTCTATGGCTACACCTTC. Protein: CASSFATGVYGYTF.

Only one count was recorded for this clone. The CDR3 DNA reads TGTGCCAGTAGAACCGGGAGTCTAGGAGGTTGGACCGGGGAGCTGTTTTTT. It translates to CASRTGSLGGWTGELFF. The chain recombines TRBV19 with TRBJ2-2, with D possibly matching TRBD2 (6 bases). Germline V gives CDR1 LNHDA, CDR2 SQIVND (reference sequence). CDR3 length equals 17 residues. V gave up 6 bases and J gave up 5 bases, with 22 bases separating them.

V is TRBV7-2 and J is TRBJ2-7; D is possibly TRBD1 (5 bases). Looked up from germline, CDR1 is SGHTA and CDR2 is FQGNSA. The CDR3 sequence is 14 residues long. Between the trimmed V and J ends, which lost 1 base and 2 bases, there was a span of 9 bases. For the CDR3, the DNA is TGTGCCAGCAGCTTAGTCGCAGGGACCTACGAGCAGTACTTC. Protein sequence: CASSLVAGTYEQYF.

The V gene is TRBV15, the J gene TRBJ1-3; 7 bases agree with TRBD1. The V gene's germline CDR1 is LNHNV and CDR2 YYDKDF (reference sequence). V lost 2 bases and J lost 2; bases outside the gene matches: 3. The CDR3 runs to 15 residues. CDR3 loop: CATSRNRGPGNTIYF. The CDR3 DNA follows: TGTGCCACCAGCAGAAACAGGGGCCCTGGAAACACCATATATTTT.

The chain recombines TRBV19 with TRBJ1-5; D is uncertain. V was pared by 5 bases and J by 0 bases, with 14 bases between. This CDR3 is built from 16 residues. Germline lookup yields CDR1 LNHDA and CDR2 SQIVND (reference sequence). CDR3 loop: CASSSRILTSNQPQHF. CDR3 bases: TGTGCCAGTAGTTCGAGGATCCTTACTAGCAATCAGCCCCAGCATTTT.